The source of this T cell receptor (beta chain) is a study of T-cell memory formation after mild COVID-19. Each CDR3 protein is one row after TCRdb ran MiXCR on the 5' RACE reads. Found here are 400,000 to 500,000 distinct CDR3 sequences, around 19% of them singletons; the top ten hold around 8%. Germline CDR1 and CDR2: SEHNR and FQNEAQ (reference sequence). Trimming removed 5 bases from V and 7 bases from J; junction bases left unmatched: 10. This CDR3 has 14 amino acids. Specimen: PBMCs or a T cell subset sorted from them (not recorded which). The rearrangement joins TRBV7-9 to TRBJ1-1; 7 bases fit TRBD1. This receptor was identified in an adult woman who had mild COVID-19 (a few samples of this study predate the infection). Cell type and time point are not known. Here the CDR3 reads CASSHPQTGLEAFF. CDR3 nucleotide sequence: TGTGCCAGCAGCCACCCCCAGACAGGGCTTGAAGCTTTCTTT.